The T cell receptor (beta chain) under discussion was sequenced for a study of cytomegalovirus exposure and HLA in healthy donors. PCR amplification relied on 60 Vbeta primers (plus 13 Jbeta primers). Original data processing: In a later analysis, of around 80 million unique beta chains, approximately 10 million appeared in at least two donors. Profiling relied on immunoSEQ multiplex PCR, and the TCRdb table lists in-frame clones only, not all of them. D and trimming come from the DNA, and the V and J calls and clone size come from that table. The data contain some 50,000 clones, roughly 76% of them singletons. With 7 bases clipped from V and 2 bases from J, the junction kept 7 bases outside the gene matches. Germline V gene lookup returns CDR1 GTSNPN and CDR2 SVGIG (reference sequence). The CDR3 has 14 residues. For this clone: Its specificity is unknown.

Findings and limits, study-wide: Later, an analysis found that common viral pathogens appeared to be linked with several of the most significant clusters. In a later analysis, V- and J-gene trimming of beta chains associated with a DCLRE1C missense variant, replicated independently.

This TCR was sampled from a man aged 25-45 years in good health and CMV-seronegative. V is TRBV30 and J is TRBJ1-2; 10 nucleotides match TRBD1. Sequencing was carried out using PBMCs. The CDR3 here is CASNPDRGNYGYTF. CDR3 nucleotides: TGTGCCTCGAACCCGGACAGGGGGAACTATGGCTACACCTTC.